This T cell receptor beta chain was obtained from a study of T cell repertoires in cytomegalovirus infection. Germline loops: CDR1 MNHEY, CDR2 SVGAGI. With 4 bases removed from V and 6 bases from J, the gap between germline ends came to 16 bases. The CDR3 runs 14 residues. Each CDR3 protein gets one entry after TCRdb re-called the reads with MiXCR. The sample carries around 710,000 distinct CDR3 sequences, 29% recorded once. The sample holds a few counts of this clonotype. Its target is unknown. This chain links TRBV6-5 with TRBJ2-7; the D gene could be TRBD1 or TRBD2 (6 bases each). The sequence was collected from a human donor in good health (CMV status not recorded). Some clones in this sample may be carry-over from other donors' samples. Sequencing used cultured CD8+ T cells from PBMCs, obtained from culture after CMV antigen stimulation. CDR3 residues: CASSLQGREVEQYF. In DNA, the CDR3 is TGTGCCAGCAGTTTACAGGGAAGGGAGGTCGAGCAGTACTTC.